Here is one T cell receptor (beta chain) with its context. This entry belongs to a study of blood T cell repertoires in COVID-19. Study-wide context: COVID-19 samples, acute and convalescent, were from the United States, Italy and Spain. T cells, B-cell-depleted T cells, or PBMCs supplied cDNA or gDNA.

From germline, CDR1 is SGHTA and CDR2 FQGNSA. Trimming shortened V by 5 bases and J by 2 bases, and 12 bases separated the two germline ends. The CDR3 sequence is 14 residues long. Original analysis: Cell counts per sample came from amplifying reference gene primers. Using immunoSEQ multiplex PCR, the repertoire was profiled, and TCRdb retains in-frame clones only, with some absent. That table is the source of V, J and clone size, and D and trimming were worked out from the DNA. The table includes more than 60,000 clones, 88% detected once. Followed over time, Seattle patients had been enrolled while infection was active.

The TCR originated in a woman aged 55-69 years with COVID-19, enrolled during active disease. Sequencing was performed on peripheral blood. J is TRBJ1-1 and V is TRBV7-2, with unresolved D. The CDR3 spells CASSVRRSNTEAFF. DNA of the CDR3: TGTGCCAGCAGCGTTAGACGGAGCAACACTGAAGCTTTCTTT.